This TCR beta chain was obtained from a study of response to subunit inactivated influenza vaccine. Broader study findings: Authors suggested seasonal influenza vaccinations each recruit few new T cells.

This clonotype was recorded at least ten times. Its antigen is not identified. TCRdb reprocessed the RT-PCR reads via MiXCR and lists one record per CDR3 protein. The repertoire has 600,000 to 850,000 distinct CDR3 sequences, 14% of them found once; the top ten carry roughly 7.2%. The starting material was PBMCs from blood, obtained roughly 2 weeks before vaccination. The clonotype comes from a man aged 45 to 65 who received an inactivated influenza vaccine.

The CDR3 is CSVEWPDRITEAFF. Written as DNA, the CDR3 is TGCAGCGTTGAATGGCCCGACAGGATCACTGAAGCTTTCTTT. This rearrangement joins TRBV29-1 to TRBJ1-1; possibly TRBD1 for D (6 bases). V lost 2 bases and J lost 4, with 14 bases in between. CDR1 is SQVTM and CDR2 is ANQGSEA in the germline V gene. The CDR3 has 14 residues.